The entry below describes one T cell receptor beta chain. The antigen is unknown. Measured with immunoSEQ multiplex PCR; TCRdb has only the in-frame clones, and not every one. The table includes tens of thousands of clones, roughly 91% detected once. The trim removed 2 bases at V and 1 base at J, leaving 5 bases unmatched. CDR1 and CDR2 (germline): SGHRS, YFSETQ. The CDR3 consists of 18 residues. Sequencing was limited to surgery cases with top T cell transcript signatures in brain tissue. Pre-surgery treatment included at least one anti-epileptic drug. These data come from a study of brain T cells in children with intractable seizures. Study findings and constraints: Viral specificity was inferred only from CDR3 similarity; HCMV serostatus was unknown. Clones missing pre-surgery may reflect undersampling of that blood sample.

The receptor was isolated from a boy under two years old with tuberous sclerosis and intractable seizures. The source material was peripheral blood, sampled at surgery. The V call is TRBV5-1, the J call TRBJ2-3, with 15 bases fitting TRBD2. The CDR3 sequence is CASSFGTSGRPRTDTQYF. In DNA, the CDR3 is TGCGCCAGCAGCTTTGGGACTAGCGGGAGGCCACGCACAGATACGCAGTATTTT.